This TCR beta chain was recovered during a study of T cells in Graves' hyperthyroidism and ophthalmopathy (dated by TCRdb to between 2018 and 2021). Regarding the study in general: Peripheral blood samples were taken at the time of initial diagnosis, prior to any treatment. Once sampling was done, hyperthyroidism patients were given methimazole at a starting dose of 30 mg daily, whereas ophthalmopathy patients were given high-dose intravenous methylprednisolone. The 95 to 100 discovery patients were randomly divided into training and test sets at a 7:3 ratio. Prospective prediction of ophthalmopathy was tested in an independent validation cohort of 18 to 20 hyperthyroidism patients and 17 patients who later progressed to ophthalmopathy. Thyroid tissue and blood T-cell repertoires from more than 5 Graves' hyperthyroidism patients were also compared in the study. TCR Vbeta CDR3 sequencing of roughly 140 peripheral blood samples (43 ophthalmopathy, under 80 hyperthyroidism and approximately 17 progressor patients) is reported in the paper. To identify distinguishing TCR V-J signatures, a discovery cohort of 95 to 100 patients was used, comprising 43 with Graves' ophthalmopathy and some 57 with stable Graves' hyperthyroidism.

In the ophthalmopathy patients, disease was moderately to severely active, with a Clinical Activity Score of 3 or more, a NOSPECS grade of 4 or more, and a duration of less than 3 months. Patients with uncontrolled infections, other autoimmune diseases, pregnancy or lactation were excluded. Diagnoses were based on clinical symptoms, serum thyroxine and TRAb, thyroid ultrasound and orbital computed tomography. PBMCs were isolated from 7.5 to 10 ml of fresh peripheral blood by Ficoll-Paque density gradient centrifugation. Trizol reagent was used to extract total RNA, and RNA quality was then checked on an Agilent 2100 Bioanalyzer. CDR1 SGHVS and CDR2 FQNEAQ were looked up in the germline V gene. The CDR3 starts with the cysteine, ends with the phenylalanine, and has 16 residues. Only the CDR3 part of the read is kept: 48 bases, read in frame from the first base. Here V drops 2 bases and J drops 6 bases, and the junction holds 10 bases not matched to any gene.

The TCR beta CDR3 regions were amplified from the RNA transcripts. A first-round RT-PCR of the TCR CDR3 used the HTBI primer set with the Qiagen OneStep RT-PCR kit. The libraries were constructed in a second round of multiplex PCR and then size-selected and purified. Libraries were sequenced paired-end with 100 bp reads on an Illumina HiSeq2000. Turning to the authors' computational methods: SOAPnuke was used to process the raw data, throwing out any read that contained adapters or uncalled bases, had a mean Phred below 15, or lacked an exact constant-primer or identifier match. High-quality paired reads were merged with COPE v1.2.5, and unique nucleotide sequences were defined as clonotypes. MiTCR v1.1 was used to align clonotypes to the IMGT TRBV, TRBD and TRBJ reference segments. The analysis was restricted to V-J combinations with a frequency above 0.0001, which together covered over 99% of the repertoires. The TCS score was defined as F50 (clonal expansion) divided by E x V (chaos), with BLOSUM62-based TCRdist calculated between CDR3 peptides within each V-J. Welch's t-statistics and random forest reduced 514 V-J features to roughly 13, which were used in a naive Bayes classifier (R e1071). The public reads were reprocessed in TCRdb via fastp at Q25 and MiXCR, keeping in-frame beta chains. A single entry per CDR3 protein holds the most common genes and DNA from its merged rows. The V and J calls, along with clone size, are taken from TCRdb and not from the paper's own processing. Counted in this sample were almost 500,000 distinct CDR3 sequences; around a fifth of them appeared once. The top ten clones comprise approximately 49% of the sample.

This clonotype was seen many times. Its antigen remains unidentified. One base away there is no much larger clone; base qualities are not given. The research as a whole found: Ophthalmopathy was separated from stable hyperthyroidism by a 13 V-J signature model, with 87.88% sensitivity and roughly 84% specificity obtained in cross-validation and 80%/75% obtained in testing. No statistical method was used to fix the sample size in advance, and group allocation was not hidden from the investigators. In validation, progression to ophthalmopathy was predicted by the model with approximately 67% sensitivity and 72% to 85% specificity, a median of approximately 6.5 months before onset. Most expanded thyroid clonotypes (frequency above 0.001) were also found in blood, which suggests that blood repertoires may mirror thyroid immune responses.

Recombination linked TRBV7-8 to TRBJ2-7, with 10 middle bases fitting TRBD2. Sequenced material: blood. This TCR was recovered from a woman between 70 and 85 years old with Graves' ophthalmopathy. The CDR3 here reads CASSLRASGSSSEQYF. Read as DNA, the sequence is TGTGCCAGCAGCTTAAGGGCTAGCGGGAGTTCGAGCGAGCAGTACTTC.